This T cell receptor (beta chain) was retrieved from a study of cytomegalovirus exposure and HLA in healthy donors. Assay used: immunoSEQ multiplex PCR; TCRdb lists only in-frame clones, some missing. The sample carries approximately 190,000 clones, roughly 84% recorded once. Looked up from germline, CDR1 is LNHNV and CDR2 is YYDKDF (reference sequence). V lost 5 bases to trimming and J lost 9 bases; unmatched junction nucleotides: 4. This CDR3 region has 14 residues. The TCR comes from a man aged 18 to 30 in good health and CMV-seropositive. Sequencing was carried out using PBMCs. The chain uses TRBV15 and TRBJ2-1, with TRBD2 matching 13 bases. CDR3 DNA sequence: TGTGCCACCAGCGGGACTAGCGGGATAGGTGAGCAGTTCTTC. The encoded protein is CATSGTSGIGEQFF.